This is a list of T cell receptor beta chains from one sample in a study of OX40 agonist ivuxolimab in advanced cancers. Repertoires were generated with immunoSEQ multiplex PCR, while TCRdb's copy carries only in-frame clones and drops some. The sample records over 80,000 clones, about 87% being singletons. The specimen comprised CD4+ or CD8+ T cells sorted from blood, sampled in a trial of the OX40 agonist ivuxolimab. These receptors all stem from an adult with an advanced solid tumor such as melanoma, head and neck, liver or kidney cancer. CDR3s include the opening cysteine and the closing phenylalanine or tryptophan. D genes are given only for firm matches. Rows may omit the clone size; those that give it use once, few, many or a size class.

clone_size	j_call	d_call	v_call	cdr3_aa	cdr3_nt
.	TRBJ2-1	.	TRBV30	CAWTVGPTTYNEQFF	TGTGCCTGGACTGTCGGACCCACCACCTACAATGAGCAGTTCTTC
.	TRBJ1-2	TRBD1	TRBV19	CASSQTGGRGYGYTF	TGTGCCAGTAGTCAGACAGGGGGCAGGGGCTATGGCTACACCTTC
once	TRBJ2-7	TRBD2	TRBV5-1	CASSSGLAGGLSYEQYF	TGCGCCAGCAGCTCCGGACTAGCGGGAGGCCTCTCCTACGAGCAGTACTTC
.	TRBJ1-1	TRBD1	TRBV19	CASSIVAGGMNTEAFF	TGTGCCAGTAGTATAGTAGCAGGGGGCATGAACACTGAAGCTTTCTTT
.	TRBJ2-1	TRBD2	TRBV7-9	CASSPSLAGDYNEQFF	TGTGCCAGCAGCCCGTCGCTAGCGGGGGATTACAATGAGCAGTTCTTC
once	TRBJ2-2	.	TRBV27	CASSLRTGRNGELFF	TGTGCCAGCAGTTTAAGGACCGGGAGAAACGGGGAGCTGTTTTTT
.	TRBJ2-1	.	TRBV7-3	CASSLTAGSESEQFF	TGTGCCAGCAGCTTAACCGCGGGATCGGAGTCTGAGCAGTTCTTC
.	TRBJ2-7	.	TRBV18	CASSPGGSSYEQYF	TGTGCCAGCTCACCAGGGGGTTCGTCCTACGAGCAGTACTTC
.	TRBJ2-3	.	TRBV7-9	CASSLVPTDTQYF	TGTGCCAGCAGCTTGGTGCCCACAGATACGCAGTATTTT
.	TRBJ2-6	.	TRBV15	CATSRTQGSSGANVLTF	TGTGCCACCAGCAGAACCCAGGGCAGCTCTGGGGCCAACGTCCTGACTTTC
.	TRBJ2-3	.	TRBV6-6	CASRTGEVTDTQYF	TGTGCCAGCAGGACGGGAGAAGTCACAGATACGCAGTATTTT
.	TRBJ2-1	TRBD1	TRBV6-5	CATRGGLSYNEQFF	TGTGCTACAAGAGGGGGCCTCTCCTACAATGAGCAGTTCTTC
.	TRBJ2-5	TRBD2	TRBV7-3	CASSPGLAEETQYF	TGTGCCAGCAGCCCCGGACTAGCGGAAGAGACCCAGTACTTC
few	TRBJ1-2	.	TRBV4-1	CASSQGAGYGYGYTF	TGCGCCAGCAGCCAAGGAGCAGGGTACGGGTATGGCTACACCTTC
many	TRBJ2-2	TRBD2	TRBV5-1	CASSLGTSGRRTGELFF	TGCGCCAGCAGCTTGGGGACTAGCGGGAGAAGGACCGGGGAGCTGTTTTTT
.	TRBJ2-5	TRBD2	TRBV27	CASSLSLAGPTETQYF	TGTGCCAGCAGTTTATCCCTAGCGGGACCTACAGAGACCCAGTACTTC
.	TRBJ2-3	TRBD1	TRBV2	CASSDTGVVRDTQYF	TGTGCCAGCAGTGATACAGGGGTTGTTAGAGATACGCAGTATTTT
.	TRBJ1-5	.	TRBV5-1	CASSPDNSNQPQHF	TGCGCCAGCAGCCCGGACAATAGCAATCAGCCCCAGCATTTT
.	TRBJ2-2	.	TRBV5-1	CASSFRGELFF	TGCGCCAGCAGCTTCCGCGGGGAGCTGTTTTTT
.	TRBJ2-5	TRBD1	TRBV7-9	CASRGTGKETQYF	TGTGCCAGCAGGGGGACAGGGAAGGAGACCCAGTACTTC
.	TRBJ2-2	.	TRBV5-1	CASSPLGRTTNTGELFF	TGCGCCAGCAGCCCCTTAGGCAGGACTACGAACACCGGGGAGCTGTTTTTT
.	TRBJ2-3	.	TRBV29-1	CSVHPAGGISDTQYF	TGCAGCGTTCACCCCGCTGGGGGCATTAGCGATACGCAGTATTTT
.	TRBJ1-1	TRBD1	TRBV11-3	CASSSVTGGDEAFF	TGTGCCAGCAGCTCGGTAACAGGGGGCGATGAAGCTTTCTTT
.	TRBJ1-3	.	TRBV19	CASSIFHSGNTIYF	TGTGCCAGTAGTATCTTTCACTCTGGAAACACCATATATTTT
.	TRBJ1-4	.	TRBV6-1	CASRAGATANEKLFF	TGTGCCAGCAGGGCAGGGGCAACTGCTAATGAAAAACTGTTTTTT
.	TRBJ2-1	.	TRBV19	CASSLGDNEQFF	TGTGCCAGTAGTCTCGGCGACAATGAGCAGTTCTTC
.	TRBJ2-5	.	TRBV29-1	CSVEGLDGETQYF	TGCAGCGTTGAAGGACTAGATGGAGAGACCCAGTACTTC
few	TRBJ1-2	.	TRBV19	CASTKDGDYGYTF	TGTGCCAGTACCAAGGACGGCGACTATGGCTACACCTTC
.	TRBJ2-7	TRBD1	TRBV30	CAWSVQGVYEQYF	TGTGCCTGGAGTGTACAGGGGGTGTACGAGCAGTACTTC
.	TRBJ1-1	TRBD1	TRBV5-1	CASSSGQMNTEAFF	TGCGCCAGCAGCTCGGGACAGATGAACACTGAAGCTTTCTTT
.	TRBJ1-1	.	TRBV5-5	CASSLSRNTEAFF	TGTGCCAGCAGCTTGTCGCGGAACACTGAAGCTTTCTTT
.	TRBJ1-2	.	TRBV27	CASRNQASLHGYTF	TGTGCCAGCAGAAATCAGGCGTCTCTCCATGGCTACACCTTC